Each of the 16 T cell receptor beta chains below was sequenced from the same sample in a study of T cells in Graves' hyperthyroidism and ophthalmopathy. Authors of the study amplified TCR beta CDR3 regions from RNA transcripts. The TCR CDR3 first-round RT-PCR relied on the HTBI primer set. TCRdb processed the multiplex PCR reads anew with MiXCR; each CDR3 protein has one entry. The table lists about 270,000 distinct CDR3 sequences, more than 20% of them singletons. Material for sequencing was blood. All receptors derive from a woman aged 40 to 50 with Graves' ophthalmopathy.

This clonotype has at least ten counts. The J gene is TRBJ1-1, the V gene TRBV4-1; D is uncertain. Trimming pared 0 bases from V and 2 bases from J, leaving 7 bases between. This CDR3 is 14 amino acids long. Germline CDR1 MGHRA, CDR2 YSYEKL. The CDR3 loop reads CASSQDRGNTEAFF. CDR3 coding DNA: TGCGCCAGCAGCCAAGACCGGGGTAACACTGAAGCTTTCTTT.

CDR3 protein: CASSLSMGTGKNGYTF. DNA of the CDR3: TGTGCCAGCAGTTTATCCATGGGGACAGGGAAAAATGGCTACACCTTC. The chain is built from TRBV27 and TRBJ1-2, with 9 bases aligning to TRBD1. CDR3 length: 16 amino acids. Germline CDR1 and CDR2: MNHEY and SMNVEV (reference sequence). V trimming: 0 bases; J trimming: 6 bases; junction bases outside the gene matches: 8.

This clonotype was counted ten times or more. The chain joins TRBV2 to TRBJ1-1; D remains unclear. The CDR3 spans 13 residues. Germline lookup yields CDR1 SNHLY and CDR2 FYNNEI. Trimming took 4 bases from V and 1 from J, leaving 7 bases between them. The CDR3 bases are TGTGCCAGCAGTGGAGGGAAGAACACTGAAGCTTTCTTT. It specifies CASSGGKNTEAFF.

This clonotype was seen repeatedly, ten times or more. The gene calls are TRBV6-2 or TRBV6-3 and TRBJ2-5, with TRBD1 matching over 7 bases. The V gene's germline CDR1 is MNHEY and CDR2 SVGEGT. V was pared by 2 bases and J by 1 base, with 1 base of the junction left unmatched. The CDR3 runs to 14 residues. The CDR3 DNA is TGTGCCAGCAGTTACCGGGACAGCCAAGAGACCCAGTACTTC. Protein: CASSYRDSQETQYF.

This rearrangement joins TRBV7-3 to TRBJ2-5, with D perhaps being TRBD1 or TRBD2 (5 bases each). Trimming removed 1 base from V and 6 bases from J, with 18 bases in between. CDR1 and CDR2 (germline): SGHTA, FQGTGA. The CDR3 is 16 amino acids. The CDR3 DNA is TGTGCCAGCAGCTTAATGGGGACCGTAGGCTCCCAGACCCAGTACTTC. It encodes CASSLMGTVGSQTQYF.

This clonotype occurred many times. This chain uses TRBV20-1 with TRBJ2-5; 14 positions match TRBD2. CDR1 and CDR2 (germline): DFQATT, SNEGSKA (reference sequence). This CDR3 is built from 13 residues. The J segment lost 5 bases and the V segment lost 7 bases, leaving 3 bases of the junction unmatched. The CDR3 region is CSVRTSGRETQYF. The CDR3 DNA is TGCAGTGTCCGGACTAGCGGGAGGGAGACCCAGTACTTC.

This clonotype came up once. The chain employs TRBV12-5 and TRBJ2-7; D is possibly TRBD1 (5 bases). The CDR3 is 15 residues long. Trimming took 5 bases from V and 5 from J, leaving 19 bases between them. Germline V gene sequence: CDR1 LGHNT, CDR2 FRNRAP. The CDR3: CASGPNRTSVDEQYF. The CDR3 DNA is TGTGCTAGTGGTCCCAACCGGACATCGGTCGACGAGCAGTACTTC.

This clonotype was seen ten or more times. The chain combines TRBV19 with TRBJ2-2; D is unclear. This CDR3 region has 15 residues. Per the germline V gene, CDR1 is LNHDA and CDR2 is SQIVND (reference sequence). Trimming shortened V by 8 bases and J by 6 bases, and 19 bases separated the two germline ends. CDR3 DNA: TGTGCCAGTCTCTCTCTAGAGCTATTCGCCGGGGAGCTGTTTTTT. Translating gives CASLSLELFAGELFF.

This clonotype has a count of ten or more. The chain links TRBV28 to TRBJ2-5; D unresolved. The CDR3 sequence is 14 residues long. Germline V gene data show CDR1 as MDHEN and CDR2 as SYDVKM. V shed 1 base and J shed 5 bases, with 11 bases lying between them. CDR3 bases: TGTGCCAGCAGTTTATATGTTGCCTTGGAGACCCAGTACTTC. Translated, it gives CASSLYVALETQYF.

The table lists this clonotype with a few counts. Its ends do not fully match the called genes, so a read error is possible. This chain joins TRBV2 and TRBJ1-2; no clear D. The CDR3 runs to 12 residues. From germline, CDR1 is SNHLY and CDR2 FYNNEI. The CDR3 DNA reads TGTGCCAGCATTAGGGAGGTGGAGGGCTACATCTTC. This translates into CASIREVEGYIF.

This clonotype has ten or more counts. The CDR3 DNA sequence: TGTGCCAGCAGCGTAGGGGGGAGGGCCGACTACGAGCAGTACTTC. This gives the protein CASSVGGRADYEQYF. The chain recombines TRBV9 with TRBJ2-7, with 7 bases matching TRBD2. V shed 0 bases, J shed 3 bases, and the junction held 6 bases outside the gene matches. The germline V gene encodes CDR1 SGDLS and CDR2 YYNGEE. The CDR3 extends over 15 amino acids.

This clonotype has ten or more counts. This chain uses TRBV28 with TRBJ2-5; 11 bases map to TRBD1. This CDR3 has 15 residues. Trimming cost V 4 bases and J 4 bases; bases outside gene matches: 5. CDR1 MDHEN and CDR2 SYDVKM come from the germline V gene. The CDR3 DNA is TGTGCCAGCAGTTCCCCCGGGACAGGGGGAGAGACCCAGTACTTC. Amino acids: CASSSPGTGGETQYF.

This clonotype was seen many times. J is TRBJ2-7 and V is TRBV27; 9 bases line up with TRBD1. Unmatched junction bases numbered 8, after V lost 5 bases and J lost 3 bases. In germline, CDR1 is MNHEY, CDR2 SMNVEV (reference sequence). This CDR3 contains 15 residues. In DNA, the CDR3 is TGTGCCAGCAGTCTCTCCGGGACAGGGCTCTACGAGCAGTACTTC. Protein product: CASSLSGTGLYEQYF.

This clonotype was counted at least ten times. V is TRBV7-3 and J is TRBJ2-7; D uncertain. The CDR3 is 14 amino acids. V lost 0 bases and J lost 5, with 11 bases in between. Germline V gives CDR1 SGHTA, CDR2 FQGTGA. CDR3 DNA: TGTGCCAGCAGCTTAACGGGCCTCCTGGACGAGCAGTACTTC. Translating gives CASSLTGLLDEQYF.

This clonotype was found many times. V and J are TRBV6-5 and TRBJ2-5; TRBD1 or TRBD2 may be the D gene (6 bases each). Per the germline V gene, CDR1 is MNHEY and CDR2 is SVGAGI. This CDR3 has 16 residues. V dropped 4 bases and J dropped 5 bases, with 20 bases sitting between them. In DNA, the CDR3 is TGTGCCAGCAGTTTGTATTGGGGGGCGCGATCGGAGACCCAGTACTTC. Its protein product is CASSLYWGARSETQYF.

This chain uses TRBV10-3 with TRBJ1-1, with D unclear. The germline V gene encodes CDR1 ENHRY and CDR2 SYGVKD. Trimming removed 2 bases at V and 6 bases at J, with 10 bases between. This CDR3 has 13 residues. The CDR3 coding sequence is TGTGCCATCAGTGAGAGAACCAAGCCTGAAGCTTTCTTT. It encodes CAISERTKPEAFF.